The 30 T cell receptor beta chains below all came from one sample that was sequenced in a study of identical twins. TCRdb passed the 5' RACE reads through MiXCR, listing each CDR3 protein once. The sample lists about 530,000 distinct CDR3 sequences; roughly 15% were seen once. This same sample was also taken into another study, of yellow fever vaccine responses in identical twins.

The material sequenced was CD4+ T cells sorted from blood. The receptor source for this set is a woman aged 18-29 years in good health.

V usage is TRBV6-4 and J usage is TRBJ2-2; tentatively, D is TRBD1 (6 bases). Trimming took off 5 bases at V and 1 base at J, with 14 bases between the two ends. Germline CDR1 reads MRHNA; CDR2 reads SNTAGT. The CDR3 totals 16 residues. CDR3 residues: CASSKSAGVNTGELFF. The CDR3 coding sequence is TGTGCCAGCAGTAAATCCGCAGGGGTGAACACCGGGGAGCTGTTTTTT.

CDR3 nucleotides: TGTGCCACCAGTGCCAAAGACAGGGCGCACTATGGCTACACCTTC. It is translated as CATSAKDRAHYGYTF. This chain uses TRBV24-1 with TRBJ1-2; TRBD1 agrees at 7 bases. This CDR3 has 15 residues. CDR1 and CDR2 from the germline V gene are KGHDR and SFDVKD. J gave up 3 bases and V 5 bases, and 8 bases lay outside the gene matches.

This clonotype was seen more than once but under ten times. The chain is built from TRBV21-1 and TRBJ2-5; the D call of TRBD1 is as the table states it, not checked on the DNA. TRBV21-1 counts as a pseudogene. The CDR3 runs to 14 residues. The CDR3 bases are TGTGCCAGCAGCGCCCGGACATCCCCAGAGACCCAGTACTTC. It codes for CASSARTSPETQYF.

The chain joins TRBV20-1 to TRBJ2-5; possibly TRBD1 for D (6 bases). Germline CDR1 DFQATT, CDR2 SNEGSKA (reference sequence). Trimming shortened V by 0 bases and J by 1 base, and 18 bases separated the two germline ends. The CDR3 covers 17 residues. CDR3: CSARDPIRTASQETQYF. Here the CDR3 DNA reads TGCAGTGCTAGAGATCCAATCAGGACAGCTTCCCAAGAGACCCAGTACTTC.

This clonotype was counted only a few times. The chain combines TRBV5-1 with TRBJ1-3; D gene ambiguous. The CDR3 sequence is 14 residues long. With 4 bases removed from V and 4 bases from J, the gap between germline ends came to 12 bases. Germline assignment: CDR1 SGHRS and CDR2 YFSETQ. The CDR3, as DNA: TGCGCCAGCAGCACCGGCGGGTACGGAAACACCATATATTTT. It encodes CASSTGGYGNTIYF.

This clonotype was seen only a few times. V usage is TRBV10-1 and J usage is TRBJ2-1; TRBD2 aligns across 13 bases. With V trimmed by 0 bases and J by 0 bases, 2 bases remained unmatched. Germline values: CDR1 WNHNN, CDR2 SYGVQD (reference sequence). The CDR3 consists of 18 residues. CDR3 residues: CASSESWTSGSSYNEQFF. CDR3 nucleotides: TGCGCCAGCAGTGAGTCGTGGACTAGCGGGAGCTCCTACAATGAGCAGTTCTTC.

The sample holds a few counts of this clonotype. The chain's CDR3 is CASSLAGGFNEQFF. CDR3 coding DNA: TGTGCCAGCAGTTTAGCGGGAGGTTTCAATGAGCAGTTCTTC. V usage is TRBV12-3 or TRBV12-4 and J usage is TRBJ2-1, with a weak D call TRBD2 (6 bases). CDR3 length: 14 residues. V gave up 0 bases and J gave up 6 bases, with 9 bases separating them.

V usage is TRBV7-8 and J usage is TRBJ1-2; D is unclear. Germline V gene data show CDR1 as SGHVS and CDR2 as FQNEAQ. The CDR3 consists of 14 residues. V lost 1 base, J lost 7 bases, and 13 bases lay in between. DNA of the CDR3: TGTGCCAGCAGCTTAGGGGGTCCAGTATCTGGCTACACCTTC. It yields the protein CASSLGGPVSGYTF.

This chain connects TRBV20-1 to TRBJ2-3; 10 nucleotides match TRBD2. The J segment lost 6 bases and the V segment lost 5 bases, leaving 8 bases of the junction unmatched. The CDR3 extends over 14 amino acids. Germline CDR1 reads DFQATT; CDR2 reads SNEGSKA (reference sequence). The CDR3 DNA is TGCAGTGCTGGACTAGCGGCCTTTGGGGATACGCAGTATTTT. This encodes CSAGLAAFGDTQYF.

The chain is built from TRBV6-2 or TRBV6-3 and TRBJ2-2; no clear D gene. The ends were cut back, 8 bases at V and 7 bases at J, with 5 bases in the middle. The CDR3 covers 10 residues. Germline CDR1 and CDR2: MNHEY and SVGEGT. In DNA, the CDR3 is TGTGCCAGCTCTGACGGGGAGCTGTTTTTT. Protein sequence: CASSDGELFF.

This clonotype occurred a few times. The DNA for the CDR3 is TGCGCCAGCAGCTTGGCCTCTGGGGCTAGGGACACAGATACGCAGTATTTT. Translated: CASSLASGARDTDTQYF. V and J are TRBV5-1 and TRBJ2-3, with D maybe TRBD1 (5 bases). Trimming pared 0 bases from V and 2 bases from J, leaving 16 bases between. The CDR3 is made up of 17 amino acids. Germline loops: CDR1 SGHRS, CDR2 YFSETQ.

The chain has TRBV28 and TRBJ2-1; a weak D match, TRBD1 (5 bases). This CDR3 has 19 amino acids. Trimming shortened V by 6 bases and J by 5 bases, and 29 bases separated the two germline ends. The germline CDR1 and CDR2 sequences are MDHEN and SYDVKM. CDR3 amino acids: CASSIKSRVTAPGNNEQFF. As DNA, the CDR3 is TGTGCCAGCAGCATCAAGAGCAGGGTCACGGCCCCTGGGAACAATGAGCAGTTCTTC. Drawing the rest from reference TRBV28 and TRBJ2-1, the complete variable domain is DVKVTQSSRYLVKRTGEKVFLECVQDMDHENMFWYRQDPGLGLRLIYFSYDVKMKEKGDIPEGYSVSREKKERFSLILESASTNQTSMYLCASSIKSRVTAPGNNEQFFGPGTRLTVL.

This clonotype was observed a single time. This rearrangement joins TRBV20-1 to TRBJ1-6, with D unclear. Germline V gene data show CDR1 as DFQATT and CDR2 as SNEGSKA (reference sequence). This CDR3 has 14 residues. Trimming stripped 0 bases from V and 6 bases from J, with 9 bases between. CDR3 DNA: TGCAGTGCTAGAGATACAGCCATTAATTCACCCCTCCACTTT. It yields the protein CSARDTAINSPLHF.

This clonotype was seen more than once but under ten times. The V gene is TRBV7-3, the J gene TRBJ2-1; the match to TRBD1 covers 9 bases. From germline, CDR1 is SGHTA and CDR2 FQGTGA. The length of the CDR3 is 20 residues. With 5 bases clipped from V and 0 bases from J, the junction kept 17 bases outside the gene matches. The CDR3 loop is CASSEFPSVPGQGSYNEQFF. CDR3 bases: TGTGCCAGCAGCGAATTCCCCTCTGTGCCGGGACAGGGCTCCTACAATGAGCAGTTCTTC. Full variable domain (rest looked up from reference TRBV7-3 and TRBJ2-1): GAGVSQTPSNKVTEKGKYVELRCDPISGHTALYWYRQSLGQGPEFLIYFQGTGAADDSGLPNDRFFAVRPEGSVSTLKIQRTERGDSAVYLCASSEFPSVPGQGSYNEQFFGPGTRLTVL.

This clonotype was detected a few times. V and J are TRBV12-3 or TRBV12-4 and TRBJ1-2; TRBD1 matches at 7 bases. The V and J ends lost 1 base and 4 bases, in that order; junction bases with no gene match: 12. The CDR3 length is 17 residues. CDR3 sequence reads: CASSLDEIQGSGYGYTF. The CDR3 bases are TGTGCCAGCAGTTTAGACGAGATACAGGGGTCTGGCTATGGCTACACCTTC.

The sample holds a few counts of this clonotype. In DNA form, the CDR3 reads TGTGCCAGCAGTGACTCGGGGCGACAGGGAAGAAGGAGTGAGCAGTTCTTC. Protein: CASSDSGRQGRRSEQFF. The rearrangement joins TRBV6-4 to TRBJ2-1, with 7 bases that match TRBD1. J was trimmed by 9 bases and V by 0 bases; bases with no gene match: 14. The germline CDR1 and CDR2 sequences are MRHNA and SNTAGT. This CDR3 has 17 residues.

This clonotype was counted at least ten times. V is TRBV5-1 and J is TRBJ2-2; the D gene could be TRBD1 or TRBD2 (5 bases each). Germline V gene sequence: CDR1 SGHRS, CDR2 YFSETQ. V was cut by 4 bases and J by 2 bases, with 15 bases left in between. CDR3 length: 16 residues. The CDR3 DNA is TGCGCCAGCAGCCCAATACGTGGGGGAAACACCGGGGAGCTGTTTTTT. Translating gives CASSPIRGGNTGELFF.

The rearrangement joins TRBV3-1 to TRBJ2-5; D ambiguous. In germline, CDR1 is LGHDT, CDR2 YNNKEL (reference sequence). The CDR3 is made up of 12 amino acids. Deletions cut 1 base from V and 5 bases from J, with 5 bases between. CDR3 bases: TGTGCCAGCAGCCAAGGGCGGGAGACCCAGTACTTC. Amino acids: CASSQGRETQYF.

This clonotype was counted a few times. The chain joins TRBV7-9 to TRBJ1-3; a possible D gene is TRBD1 (5 bases). The germline gives CDR1 SEHNR, CDR2 FQNEAQ (reference sequence). The ends were cut back, 8 bases at V and 4 bases at J, with 12 bases in the middle. The CDR3 loop spans 13 amino acids. The CDR3: CASGWDGGNTIYF. The CDR3 DNA reads TGTGCCAGCGGTTGGGACGGAGGAAACACCATATATTTT.

The chain links TRBV9 to TRBJ2-1; D is unresolved. Germline CDR1 is SGDLS and CDR2 is YYNGEE. The germline V and J ends were trimmed by 2 bases and 8 bases, with 17 bases remaining between them. There are 15 residues in the CDR3. In DNA, the CDR3 is TGTGCCAGCAGCGTTTCCAGTATGTTGGTCGATGAGCAGTTCTTC. Its translation is CASSVSSMLVDEQFF.

This clonotype was picked up a small number of times. The chain combines TRBV28 with TRBJ1-5; D remains unclear. V lost 7 bases and J lost 5, with 24 bases in between. The CDR3 runs to 17 residues. CDR1 is MDHEN and CDR2 is SYDVKM in the germline V gene. CDR3 amino acids: CASKPPRKGGYDQPQHF. The CDR3 DNA is TGTGCCAGCAAACCCCCCCGAAAGGGTGGGTATGATCAGCCCCAGCATTTT. Based on the CDR3 plus reference TRBV28 and TRBJ1-5, the full variable domain is DVKVTQSSRYLVKRTGEKVFLECVQDMDHENMFWYRQDPGLGLRLIYFSYDVKMKEKGDIPEGYSVSREKKERFSLILESASTNQTSMYLCASKPPRKGGYDQPQHFGDGTRLSIL.

This chain links TRBV4-2 with TRBJ1-1; 9 nucleotides line up with TRBD1. The CDR3 covers 15 residues. Germline trimming cut 4 bases from V and 1 base from J; bases unmatched to any gene: 4. CDR1 LGHNA and CDR2 YNFKEQ come from the germline V gene. The CDR3 region has the DNA TGTGCCAGCAGCCCCCACAGGGGGCCGAACACTGAAGCTTTCTTT. This encodes CASSPHRGPNTEAFF.

The V call is TRBV28, the J call TRBJ2-5; 8 bases align to TRBD2. The V gene end was trimmed by 3 bases and the J gene end by 2 bases; junction bases not matched to a gene: 5. Germline loops: CDR1 MDHEN, CDR2 SYDVKM. CDR3 size: 15 residues. The CDR3 nucleotides read TGTGCCAGCAGTTTCAGGACGGGAGGGCAAGAGACCCAGTACTTC. It translates to CASSFRTGGQETQYF.

The chain couples TRBV6-5 to TRBJ2-1; no reliable D call. V lost 0 bases and J 2 bases, leaving 8 bases between the germline ends. CDR3 length equals 15 residues. Germline V gives CDR1 MNHEY, CDR2 SVGAGI. The CDR3 DNA reads as TGTGCCAGCAGTTACTCCGAGCGTACCTACAATGAGCAGTTCTTC. Its translation is CASSYSERTYNEQFF.

The chain uses TRBV10-3 and TRBJ2-3; no clear D gene. The CDR3 consists of 14 residues. Per germline, CDR1 ENHRY and CDR2 SYGVKD. V was cut by 2 bases and J by 2 bases, with 8 bases left in between. The CDR3 loop reads CAISENQPTDTQYF. The CDR3, as DNA: TGTGCCATCAGTGAGAACCAACCCACAGATACGCAGTATTTT.

This clonotype was observed a few times. The genes are TRBV6-1 and TRBJ1-2, with TRBD1 identical over 9 bases. CDR1 and CDR2 (germline): MNHNS, SASEGT. The CDR3 has 15 residues. The V and J ends lost 7 bases and 0 bases, in that order; junction bases with no gene match: 6. This chain's CDR3 is CASTRTGVSNYGYTF. DNA of the CDR3: TGTGCCAGCACCCGGACAGGGGTTTCTAACTATGGCTACACCTTC.

This clonotype occurred many times. One end of the junction does not line up with germline, which may come from a read error. V is TRBV3-1 and J is TRBJ2-7; D gene uncertain. The CDR3 is 11 amino acids. Germline loops: CDR1 LGHDT, CDR2 YNNKEL (reference sequence). The CDR3 reads CASSRNYEQYF. The CDR3 bases are TGCGCCAGCAGCCGAAACTACGAGCAGTACTTC.

The rearrangement joins TRBV6-5 to TRBJ2-1, with 9 bases lining up with TRBD1. The CDR3 consists of 14 residues. Germline CDR1 is MNHEY and CDR2 is SVGAGI. V was clipped by 2 bases and J by 6 bases; unmatched bases: 2. CDR3 in DNA: TGTGCCAGCAGTTACGGGGGACAGGGCAATGAGCAGTTCTTC. This sequence encodes CASSYGGQGNEQFF.

This chain links TRBV28 with TRBJ2-3; weak D call: TRBD2 (5 bases). Trimming cost V 3 bases and J 5 bases, with 18 bases left between them. This CDR3 contains 16 residues. In germline, CDR1 is MDHEN, CDR2 SYDVKM. The CDR3 DNA sequence: TGTGCCAGCAGTTTGATCGGTGGGAGCTCGGGAGATACGCAGTATTTT. Residues: CASSLIGGSSGDTQYF.

The rearrangement joins TRBV10-3 to TRBJ1-2; D gene ambiguous. V lost 7 bases and J lost 1, with 10 bases in between. The CDR3 totals 13 residues. Germline assignment: CDR1 ENHRY and CDR2 SYGVKD. CDR3 amino acids: CAITSGLNYGYTF. The CDR3 DNA reads TGTGCCATCACGTCCGGGCTTAACTATGGCTACACCTTC.